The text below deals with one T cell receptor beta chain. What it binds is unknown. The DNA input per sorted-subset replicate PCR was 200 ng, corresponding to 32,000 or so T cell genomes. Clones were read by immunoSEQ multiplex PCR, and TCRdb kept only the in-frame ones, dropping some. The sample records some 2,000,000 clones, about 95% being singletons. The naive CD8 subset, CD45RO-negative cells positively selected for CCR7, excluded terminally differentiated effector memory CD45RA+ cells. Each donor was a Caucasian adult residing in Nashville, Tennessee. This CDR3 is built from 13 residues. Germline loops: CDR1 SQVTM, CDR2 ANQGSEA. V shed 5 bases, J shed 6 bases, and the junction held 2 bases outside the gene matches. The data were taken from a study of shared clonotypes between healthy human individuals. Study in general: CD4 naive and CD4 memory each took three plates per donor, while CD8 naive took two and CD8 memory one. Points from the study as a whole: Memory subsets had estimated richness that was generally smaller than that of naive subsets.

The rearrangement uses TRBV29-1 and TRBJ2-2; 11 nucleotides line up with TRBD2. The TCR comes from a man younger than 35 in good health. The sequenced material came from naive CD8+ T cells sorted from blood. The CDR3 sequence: CSVFSGRAGELFF. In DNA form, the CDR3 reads TGCAGCGTTTTTAGCGGGAGGGCCGGGGAGCTGTTTTTT.